This T cell receptor (beta chain) was captured in a study of blood T cell repertoires in COVID-19. Study background: Spain, Italy and the United States supplied samples that represented acute and convalescent COVID-19. Nucleic acid was either cDNA or gDNA, and it came from T cells, B-cell-depleted T cells, or PBMCs.

The CDR3 sequence is 16 residues long. The germline V and J ends were trimmed by 0 bases and 3 bases, with 13 bases remaining between them. Germline V gene lookup returns CDR1 SGDLS and CDR2 YYNGEE. How the authors handled the data: Quantification of nucleated cells was approximated via reference gene primer amplification. Sequencing used immunoSEQ multiplex PCR; TCRdb keeps in-frame clones, though not all of them. The V and J calls and clone size were taken over from that table, and D and trimming were inferred from the DNA. Of about 47,000 clones in the sample, 88% were seen once. The TCR sequence derives from a middle-aged man with active COVID-19. The specimen was peripheral blood. The V gene is TRBV9, the J gene TRBJ1-3, with unresolved D. The CDR3 loop reads CASSVGEVSGGNTIYF. In DNA form, the CDR3 reads TGTGCCAGCAGCGTAGGGGAGGTATCCGGTGGAAACACCATATATTTT.